This is a list of T cell receptor beta chains from one sample in a study of control samples from healthy donors and cancer patients. Only in-frame clones appear in the TCRdb table, and some are missing; sequencing was by immunoSEQ multiplex PCR. The table has about 150,000 clones, around nine tenths seen once. The sample consisted of blood. The receptor source for this set is a man aged 25 to 40 in good health. Both conserved end residues are part of each CDR3. The D gene is left open where the match is weak. Clone size is shown for a subset of rows, as once, few, many or a class of expanded clone.

v_gene	j_gene	abundance	d_gene	CDR3aa	CDR3nt
TRBV6-5	TRBJ2-3	-	-	CASSSLGPSTDTQYF	TGTGCCAGCAGTAGCCTGGGGCCGAGCACAGATACGCAGTATTTT
TRBV23-1	TRBJ2-7	-	-	CASSRPSLDARHYEQYF	TGCGCCAGCAGTCGGCCCTCTTTAGATGCCAGGCACTACGAGCAGTACTTC
TRBV10-3	TRBJ2-5	-	TRBD1	CAISKGQRQETQYF	TGTGCCATCAGTAAGGGACAGCGCCAAGAGACCCAGTACTTC
TRBV6-2/TRBV6-3	TRBJ2-7	-	-	CASSYGLSYEQYF	TGTGCCAGCAGTTATGGGTTATCCTACGAGCAGTACTTC
TRBV5-5	TRBJ1-4	once	TRBD1	CASSPGTGLSPNEKLFF	TGTGCCAGCAGCCCCGGGACAGGGCTGAGTCCTAATGAAAAACTGTTTTTT
TRBV23-1	TRBJ2-2	-	TRBD1	CASSPAGGTGELFF	TGCGCCAGCAGTCCGGCAGGGGGAACCGGGGAGCTGTTTTTT
TRBV18	TRBJ1-4	-	-	CASSPDQGSSEKLFF	TGTGCCAGCTCACCGGATCAGGGAAGTAGTGAAAAACTGTTTTTT
TRBV9	TRBJ2-2	-	TRBD2	CASSVGTSGPTGELFF	TGTGCCAGCAGCGTAGGGACTAGCGGACCCACCGGGGAGCTGTTTTTT
TRBV3-1/TRBV3-2	TRBJ2-3	-	TRBD2	CASSQEGRGGLFKDTQYF	TGTGCCAGCAGCCAAGAGGGACGGGGGGGCCTCTTCAAGGATACGCAGTATTTT
TRBV14	TRBJ1-1	-	-	CASSQGVNTEAFF	TGTGCCAGCAGCCAAGGGGTGAACACTGAAGCTTTCTTT
TRBV5-1	TRBJ2-1	-	TRBD2	CASSLLPSGDYNEQFF	TGCGCCAGCAGCTTGTTGCCTAGCGGGGATTACAATGAGCAGTTCTTC
TRBV6-2/TRBV6-3	TRBJ2-7	-	-	CASSYSLGVQYF	TGTGCCAGCAGTTACTCCCTGGGGGTGCAGTACTTC
TRBV11-2	TRBJ1-1	-	-	CASSSNYLGPLMNTEAFF	TGTGCCAGCAGCTCTAACTATCTCGGGCCGTTGATGAACACTGAAGCTTTCTTT
TRBV11-2	TRBJ1-1	-	TRBD1	CASSPVTGGEFLGF	TGTGCCAGCAGTCCAGTAACAGGGGGCGAGTTCCTGGGATTT
TRBV6-5	TRBJ1-2	-	-	CASSLQVGGHGYTF	TGTGCCAGCAGCCTACAAGTCGGAGGGCATGGCTACACCTTC
TRBV29-1	TRBJ2-1	-	TRBD2	CSAGSSGDRHQFF	TGCAGCGCTGGGAGTAGCGGGGACCGACATCAGTTCTTC
TRBV5-1	TRBJ2-3	once	-	CASTFDLDTQYF	TGCGCCAGCACCTTCGATTTAGATACGCAGTATTTT